A selection of T cell receptor beta chains follows, all from one sample in a study of T-cell memory formation after mild COVID-19. TCRdb analysed the 5' RACE reads with MiXCR anew, one entry per CDR3 protein. This table holds 500,000 to 550,000 distinct CDR3 sequences, about 20% found once. Material: PBMCs or a T cell subset sorted from them (not recorded which). All receptors come from an adult woman who had mild COVID-19 (a few samples of this study predate the infection). Cell type and time point are not known. The CDR3 runs from the conserved cysteine through the conserved F or W.

V,J,CDR3
TRBV20-1,TRBJ2-1,CSAMASGGAYYNEQFF
TRBV7-9,TRBJ2-1,CASTSGEGINEQFF
TRBV4-3,TRBJ2-2,CASSPQGGNTGELFF
TRBV29-1,TRBJ1-1,CSVFPGQAEAFF
TRBV18,TRBJ2-7,CASSPGLAGGYEQYF
TRBV5-1,TRBJ1-1,CASSAAGTEYTEAFF
TRBV3-1,TRBJ2-5,CASSHRNSGRTETQYF
TRBV3-2,TRBJ2-5,CASSQVLLRVPQYF
TRBV5-6,TRBJ2-1,CASSLMVDNEQFF
TRBV20-1,TRBJ2-3,CSAREIVASGRTDTQYF
TRBV11-1,TRBJ2-7,CASSLERTPTYEQYF
TRBV7-3,TRBJ2-7,CASSFGGVDEQYF
TRBV7-8,TRBJ2-1,CASSSLAGHYNEQFF
TRBV19,TRBJ1-5,CASRIRGTLSNQPQHF
TRBV5-6,TRBJ2-7,CASSTTSGLSYEQYF
TRBV12-3/TRBV12-4,TRBJ2-3,CASSPPAGGDHTQYF
TRBV20-1,TRBJ2-3,CSATTGGAGDTQYF
TRBV14,TRBJ2-1,CASSSRGRYNEQFF
TRBV7-3,TRBJ2-5,CASSSGHGETQYF
TRBV30,TRBJ1-5,CAWSVGTVGNQPQHF
TRBV6-2/TRBV6-3,TRBJ2-3,CASSKWTGGTDTQYF
TRBV12-3/TRBV12-4,TRBJ1-1,CASSLPGVAEAFF
TRBV7-9,TRBJ1-1,CASGGPVAGTEAFF
TRBV5-1,TRBJ2-7,CASSLVGGRYEQYF
TRBV6-2/TRBV6-3,TRBJ2-7,CASNLGGFVYEQYF
TRBV11-3,TRBJ1-1,CASSHSPNTEAFF
TRBV24-1,TRBJ2-1,CATSDVRTAGGPGEQFF
TRBV6-5,TRBJ2-3,CASSSGQGSDTQYF
TRBV5-1,TRBJ1-3,CASSSDGGTGNTIYF
TRBV5-1,TRBJ2-3,CASSLAGGRSTDTQYF
TRBV5-1,TRBJ2-7,CASSLGQGRYEQYF
TRBV4-1,TRBJ2-1,CASSQLSLMGNEQFF
TRBV7-7,TRBJ2-6,CASSPGQLSGANVLTF
TRBV11-2,TRBJ2-2,CASSWDYSNTGELFF
TRBV5-1,TRBJ2-1,CASSTHGTSDNEQFF
TRBV12-3/TRBV12-4,TRBJ2-1,CASSRGINEQFF
TRBV12-3/TRBV12-4,TRBJ2-3,CASSLGTSGSVADTQYF
TRBV20-1,TRBJ1-2,CSAIRTTDPLNYGYTF
TRBV2,TRBJ2-7,CASSDGGDGFYEQYF
TRBV20-1,TRBJ2-1,CSASRTSVLSSYNEQFF
TRBV4-1,TRBJ2-7,CASSQVDPLGTYEQYF
TRBV7-9,TRBJ2-3,CASSLVASTDTQYF
TRBV20-1,TRBJ1-3,CSARTASGNTIYF
TRBV11-2,TRBJ1-6,CASSWGLDSPLHF
TRBV20-1,TRBJ1-1,CSASWTGREAFF
TRBV5-1,TRBJ1-1,CASSLEAQGLTEAFF
TRBV5-1,TRBJ1-1,CASSLDGYGEAFF
TRBV30,TRBJ2-7,CAWSVYGRGLGEQYF
TRBV20-1,TRBJ2-3,CSARASGRADTQYF
TRBV18,TRBJ2-7,CASSHAEGGRKGIYEQYF
TRBV19,TRBJ1-2,CATHRSNYGYTF